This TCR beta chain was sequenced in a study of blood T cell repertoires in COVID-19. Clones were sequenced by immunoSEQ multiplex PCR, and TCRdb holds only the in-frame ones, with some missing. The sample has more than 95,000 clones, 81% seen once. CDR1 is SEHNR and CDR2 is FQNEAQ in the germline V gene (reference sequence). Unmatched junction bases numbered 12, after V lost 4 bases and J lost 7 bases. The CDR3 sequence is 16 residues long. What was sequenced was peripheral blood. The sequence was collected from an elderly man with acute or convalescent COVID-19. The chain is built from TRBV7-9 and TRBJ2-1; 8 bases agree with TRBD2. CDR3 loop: CASSSLAQRERNEQFF. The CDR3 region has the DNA TGTGCCAGCAGCTCATTAGCCCAGCGGGAGAGGAATGAGCAGTTCTTC.